This T cell receptor beta chain was retrieved from a study of T-cell memory formation after mild COVID-19. Findings of the study overall: Contracting CD8+ clones were enriched in EMRA, CD4+ mainly in CM and EM. Pre-infection memory carried some responding clones, suggesting that cross-reactive memory joined. Clones contracting over day 15 to 85 were CD4/CD8 balanced, with later expanders leaning CD4+.

V shed 4 bases and J 1 base; nucleotides not matched to a gene: 7. Germline-derived CDR1 and CDR2 are LNHDA and SQIVND (reference sequence). The CDR3 is made up of 17 amino acids. To note about this clonotype: Its antigen is not known.

MiXCR, applied by TCRdb to the 5' RACE reads, yields one record per CDR3 protein. Here the sample spans over 450,000 distinct CDR3 sequences, just over 20% being singletons. This chain uses TRBV19 with TRBJ2-1, with 10 bases lining up with TRBD1. The TCR originated in an adult woman who had mild COVID-19 (a few samples of this study predate the infection). Cell type and time point are not known. What was sequenced was PBMCs or a T cell subset sorted from them (not recorded which). This CDR3 is CASSRDRGGWSYNEQFF. As DNA, the CDR3 is TGTGCCAGTAGTAGGGACAGGGGTGGTTGGTCCTACAATGAGCAGTTCTTC.